This TCR beta chain was found in a study of T cells in Graves' hyperthyroidism and ophthalmopathy. Looking at the study overall: Peripheral blood samples were taken at initial diagnosis, prior to any treatment.

Template material for amplifying TCR beta CDR3 regions consisted of RNA transcripts. Researchers ran a first-round RT-PCR on the TCR CDR3 using the HTBI primer set. TCRdb analysed the multiplex PCR reads with MiXCR anew, one entry per CDR3 protein. This sample has hundreds of thousands of distinct CDR3 sequences, with approximately 15% found just once. The germline V and J ends were trimmed by 7 bases and 5 bases, with 18 bases remaining between them. The CDR3 is 14 amino acids. Germline lookup yields CDR1 SGHRS and CDR2 YFSETQ. Stable Graves' hyperthyroidism denoted no ophthalmopathy progression over 18 months. Exclusion of a patient resulted from uncontrolled infection, other autoimmune disease, pregnancy or lactation. This clonotype was seen only a few times. What it recognizes is unknown. Study-wide results and limits: Among thyroid clonotypes expanded above 0.001, most also appeared in blood.

What was sequenced was blood. The sequence was obtained from a woman in her twenties or thirties with Graves' hyperthyroidism. The V and J genes are TRBV5-1 and TRBJ1-1, with a possible D match to TRBD1 (6 bases). CDR3 coding DNA: TGCGCCAGCCACCTACAGGGAAGTGATACTGAAGCTTTCTTT. Translated, it gives CASHLQGSDTEAFF.